A selection of T cell receptor beta chains follows, all from one sample in a study of blood T cell repertoires in COVID-19. Profiling relied on immunoSEQ multiplex PCR, and the TCRdb table lists in-frame clones only, not all of them. The table lists 70,000 to 85,000 clones, over 70% of them singletons. The material sequenced was peripheral blood. These receptors originate from an elderly man with acute or convalescent COVID-19. Each CDR3 is given with its conserved first and last residue. D genes are given only for firm matches. The size of a clone is reported for some rows only, either as once, few or many, or as a class for expanded clones.

D gene	J gene	clone size	V gene	CDR3 protein	CDR3 DNA
.	TRBJ1-1	.	TRBV7-9	CASSLSVDTEAFF	TGTGCCAGCAGCCTATCGGTCGACACTGAAGCTTTCTTT
.	TRBJ2-6	.	TRBV27	CASSSKPPGTSFSGANVLTF	TGTGCCAGCAGTTCCAAACCTCCGGGGACATCATTCTCTGGGGCCAACGTCCTGACTTTC
.	TRBJ1-1	once	TRBV2	CASIWQLNTEAFF	TGTGCCAGCATTTGGCAGTTAAACACTGAAGCTTTCTTT
.	TRBJ1-3	.	TRBV6-5	CASGKTGPSGNTIYF	TGTGCCAGCGGGAAAACAGGCCCCTCTGGAAACACCATATATTTT
TRBD1	TRBJ1-4	few	TRBV2	CASSLQGANEKLFF	TGTGCCAGCAGTCTACAGGGGGCGAATGAAAAACTGTTTTTT
.	TRBJ1-2	.	TRBV15	CATSRGDTTNYGYTF	TGTGCCACCAGCAGAGGTGACACCACTAACTATGGCTACACCTTC
TRBD2	TRBJ2-7	.	TRBV11-3	CASSLGEGPTYEQYF	TGTGCCAGCAGCTTAGGGGAGGGACCTACCTACGAGCAGTACTTC
TRBD1	TRBJ1-5	.	TRBV5-1	CASSSEPGQGLRSNQPQHF	TGCGCCAGCAGCTCTGAACCGGGACAGGGCCTTCGGAGCAATCAGCCCCAGCATTTT
.	TRBJ2-3	.	TRBV6-4	CASSQNPGGKDTQYF	TGTGCCAGCAGCCAGAACCCGGGGGGCAAAGATACGCAGTATTTT
TRBD2	TRBJ2-7	once	TRBV5-1	CASSSLLAGGSEQYF	TGCGCCAGCAGCTCGCTACTAGCGGGGGGAAGCGAGCAGTACTTC
TRBD2	TRBJ2-3	.	TRBV27	CASGRLAEPGTDTQYF	TGTGCCAGCGGTAGACTAGCGGAACCTGGCACAGATACGCAGTATTTT
.	TRBJ1-3	.	TRBV4-1	CASSQGTGVIRSGNTIYF	TGCGCCAGCAGCCAAGGAACGGGGGTCATCCGCTCTGGAAACACCATATATTTT
.	TRBJ1-2	.	TRBV27	CASSLSGVGGYTF	TGTGCCAGCAGTTTATCAGGGGTTGGCGGCTACACCTTC
TRBD1	TRBJ2-3	few	TRBV9	CASSVGGQGTDTQYF	TGTGCCAGCAGCGTAGGAGGACAGGGGACAGATACGCAGTATTTT
TRBD2	TRBJ2-3	.	TRBV6-2/TRBV6-3	CASSYELAGAPDTQYF	TGTGCCAGCAGTTACGAGCTAGCGGGAGCCCCAGATACGCAGTATTTT
TRBD1	TRBJ1-5	.	TRBV5-4	CASSVDRDQPQHF	TGTGCCAGCAGCGTAGACAGGGATCAGCCCCAGCATTTT
TRBD2	TRBJ2-3	.	TRBV5-6	CASSLEFWASGGQDTQYF	TGTGCCAGCAGCTTGGAGTTTTGGGCTAGCGGGGGGCAAGATACGCAGTATTTT
.	TRBJ1-3	.	TRBV18	CASSPTVASGNTIYF	TGTGCCAGCTCACCGACAGTCGCCTCTGGAAACACCATATATTTT
.	TRBJ2-7	.	TRBV19	CASSIYRTAPPYEQYF	TGTGCCAGTAGTATATACAGGACAGCTCCTCCCTACGAGCAGTACTTC
.	TRBJ1-1	.	TRBV20-1	CSASGPLNTEAFF	TGCAGTGCGAGTGGGCCTTTGAACACTGAAGCTTTCTTT
.	TRBJ2-2	once	TRBV5-4	CASSQPGFGGELFF	TGTGCCAGCAGCCAACCGGGTTTTGGCGGGGAGCTGTTTTTT
TRBD1	TRBJ2-1	.	TRBV11-2	CASRPGTGGNEQFF	TGTGCCAGCAGACCTGGGACAGGGGGGAATGAGCAGTTCTTC
.	TRBJ2-7	once	TRBV5-8	CASSLFGGEQYF	TGTGCCAGCAGCTTGTTCGGTGGCGAGCAGTACTTC
.	TRBJ1-1	.	TRBV5-1	CASSLIRGGTEAFF	TGCGCCAGCAGCTTAATCAGGGGTGGCACTGAAGCTTTCTTT
TRBD1	TRBJ1-2	.	TRBV7-2	CASSLGTGEYGYTF	TGTGCCAGCAGCCTGGGGACAGGGGAATATGGCTACACCTTC
.	TRBJ2-3	.	TRBV10-1	CASSHPPGEDTQYF	TGCGCCAGCAGCCACCCCCCGGGAGAGGATACGCAGTATTTT
.	TRBJ1-1	few	TRBV29-1	CSVVYGNTEAFF	TGCAGCGTTGTTTACGGGAACACTGAAGCTTTCTTT
TRBD2	TRBJ2-5	.	TRBV9	CASSARWRGGPIRETQYF	TGTGCCAGCAGCGCGCGGTGGCGGGGGGGCCCAATTCGAGAGACCCAGTACTTC
TRBD1	TRBJ1-2	.	TRBV5-1	CASNPGQGVRYTF	TGCGCCAGCAACCCGGGACAGGGCGTCCGCTACACCTTC
TRBD1	TRBJ2-5	.	TRBV5-4	CASSRDRGQGETQYF	TGTGCCAGCAGCAGGGACAGGGGGCAGGGAGAGACCCAGTACTTC
.	TRBJ2-4	.	TRBV18	CASSPVTVKGENIQYF	TGTGCCAGCTCACCGGTCACTGTCAAAGGAGAGAACATTCAGTACTTC
.	TRBJ2-7	.	TRBV19	CASSRSQRDRTYEQYF	TGTGCCAGTAGTAGGTCTCAGCGGGACAGGACCTACGAGCAGTACTTC
TRBD1	TRBJ1-1	.	TRBV12-3/TRBV12-4	CASNRGSEAFF	TGTGCCAGCAACAGGGGCTCTGAAGCTTTCTTT
.	TRBJ1-1	few	TRBV29-1	CSVKGHDITEAFF	TGCAGCGTTAAGGGACACGACATTACTGAAGCTTTCTTT
.	TRBJ2-3	.	TRBV12-3/TRBV12-4	CATQVLGTDTQYF	TGTGCCACCCAGGTTTTGGGCACAGATACGCAGTATTTT